The present entry profiles one T cell receptor (beta chain) with its context. The target of this receptor is not known. The input lacks base qualities; no much larger clone sits a single base away. This record belongs to a study of shared T cell receptors in the human thymus (dated by TCRdb to about 2021). Background on the whole study: The study investigated the way shared, self-reactive T-cell receptor alpha chains are produced in the human thymus.

The library was produced with the immunoSEQ multiplex PCR assay. TCRdb obtained this table from immuneACCESS and retained in-frame rearrangements with V and J assigned. These tables miss some clones; where compared with another copy, unresolved V genes account for less than half of the shortfall, and the remainder is unexplained. Recorded for this sample are 600,000 to 900,000 clones; 70% to 90% of them occurred a single time. The top ten clonotypes cover around 0.0099% of the sample. This sample was shared with a second study, whose subject was human thymus T cells. The second investigation adds: In Finland, the donors were immunologically healthy infants who were having open corrective cardiac surgery for congenital heart defects. The thymus tissue came from surgical resects taken out during corrective cardiac surgery. Usage of V and J gene segments appeared to be biased in both the thymic and the peripheral blood repertoires. The related research reported highly overlapping thymic TCR repertoires among unrelated individuals. TCR alpha and beta repertoires from fewer than ten infant thymus samples and a few related peripheral blood samples were characterized in the study. The cohort included more than five male and a couple of female infants, with donor ages spanning 7 to 244 days. Thymocytes were mechanically released from the tissue and were stored as pellets of 10-30 million cells at -70 degrees C. A QIAsymphony instrument was used to extract genomic DNA from frozen cell pellets. The immunoSEQ multiplex PCR assay was used to amplify the TCRB and TCRAD loci from a standardized quantity of quality-controlled genomic DNA. Amplicons spanned the V(D)J region at a length sufficient to cover the CDR3 and identify V and J genes. Through the commercial immunoSEQ service, the amplicons were sequenced on an Illumina platform. Primer bias and sequencing errors were corrected using previously described methods, and TCRAD and TCRB definitions followed the IMGT database. immunoSEQ Analyzer 3.0 and VDJTools were used for repertoire analysis, which covered basic statistics, V/J segment usage, diversity estimates, rarefaction and pairwise overlap. To estimate diversity, the Chao1, ChaoE, Efron-Thisted, Shannon and inverse Simpson indices were applied, and diversity was also estimated on datasets down-sampled to the smallest sample. Repertoire overlap used strict matching of CDR3 nucleotide sequence, V gene and J gene, with Jaccard-based multidimensional scaling clustering. Thymus samples yielded on average approximately 800,000 unique TCRB clonotypes, compared with 65,000 to 100,000 from blood samples.

This TCR was sampled from a girl less than two years old with a congenital heart defect. Donor details come from another sample of the same person, matched by shared clones. The material sequenced was thymocytes.

The nucleotides are TGTGCCAGTAGTATAGTTCGAGGCGGGGTCGGCCCCGGTGAGCAGTACTTC. This codes for CASSIVRGGVGPGEQYF. The chain employs TRBV19 and TRBJ2-7; TRBD2 is a weak D gene call, 6 bases matching. V is cut by 1 base and J by 7 bases, and the space between the germline ends is 23 bases. The CDR3 runs 17 residues from the cysteine to the phenylalanine. The CDR3 DNA has 51 bases and is translated from base 1. Reading the germline V gene (reference sequence) gives CDR1 LNHDA and CDR2 SQIVND.